This T cell receptor beta chain emerged from a study of T cells after yellow fever vaccination. General study points: Post-booster repertoires contained most primary-vaccination clones again (about 95% CD4, roughly 90% CD8).

This CDR3 has 15 amino acids. CDR1 MNHEY and CDR2 SVGAGI come from the germline V gene. The V end was cut by 0 bases, the J end by 8 bases, with 13 bases between. TCRdb reprocessed the 5' RACE reads with MiXCR, giving one entry per CDR3 protein. The sample carries 400,000 to 450,000 distinct CDR3 sequences, about 19% recorded once. This clonotype was detected only a few times. The antigen is unknown. Sequences were derived from PBMCs, sampled before the yellow fever booster vaccination. This sequence originates from a man aged 18 to 29 who received the YFV17D yellow fever vaccine. The chain employs TRBV6-5 and TRBJ2-2; D is possibly TRBD1 or TRBD2 (7 bases each). CDR3 nucleotide sequence: TGTGCCAGCAGTTACTCGACCAGGGGGGGAGGGGAGCTGTTTTTT. Its translation is CASSYSTRGGGELFF.